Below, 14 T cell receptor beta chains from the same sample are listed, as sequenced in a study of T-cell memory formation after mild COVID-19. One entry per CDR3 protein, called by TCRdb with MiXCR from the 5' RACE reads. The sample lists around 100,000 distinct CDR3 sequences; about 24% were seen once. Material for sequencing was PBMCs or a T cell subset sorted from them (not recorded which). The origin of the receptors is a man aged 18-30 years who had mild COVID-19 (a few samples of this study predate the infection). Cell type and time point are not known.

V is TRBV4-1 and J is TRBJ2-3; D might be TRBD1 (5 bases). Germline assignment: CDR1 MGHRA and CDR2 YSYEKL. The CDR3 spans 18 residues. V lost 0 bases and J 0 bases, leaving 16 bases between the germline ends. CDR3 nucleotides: TGCGCCAGCAGCCAAGATGTTTTATTGGCAGGGAGCACAGATACGCAGTATTTT. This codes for CASSQDVLLAGSTDTQYF.

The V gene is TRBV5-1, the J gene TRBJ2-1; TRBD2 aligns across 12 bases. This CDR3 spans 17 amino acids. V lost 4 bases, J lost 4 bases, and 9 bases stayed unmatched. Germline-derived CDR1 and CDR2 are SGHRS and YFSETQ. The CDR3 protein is CASSPGLAGTSYNEQFF. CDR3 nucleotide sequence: TGCGCCAGCAGCCCAGGACTAGCGGGGACCTCTTACAATGAGCAGTTCTTC.

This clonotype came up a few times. In DNA form, the CDR3 reads TGTGCCAGCAGCTTAAGGGGGAGAGGATATACGGACACTGAAGCTTTCTTT. Translated: CASSLRGRGYTDTEAFF. The rearrangement links TRBV7-2 to TRBJ1-1; D may be TRBD1 (6 bases). With 2 bases removed from V and 3 bases from J, the gap between germline ends came to 19 bases. Germline CDR1 SGHTA, CDR2 FQGNSA. The CDR3 consists of 17 residues.

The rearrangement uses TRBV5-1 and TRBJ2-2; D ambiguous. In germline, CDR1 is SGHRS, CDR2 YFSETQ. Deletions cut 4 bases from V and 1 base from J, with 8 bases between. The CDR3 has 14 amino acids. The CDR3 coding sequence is TGCGCCAGCAGCACCGTCCTGAACACCGGGGAGCTGTTTTTT. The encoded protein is CASSTVLNTGELFF.

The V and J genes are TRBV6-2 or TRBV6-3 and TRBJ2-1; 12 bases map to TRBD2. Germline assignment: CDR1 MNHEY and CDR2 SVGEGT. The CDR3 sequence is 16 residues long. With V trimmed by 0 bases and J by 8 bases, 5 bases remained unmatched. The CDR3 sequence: CASSYSTSGGTDEQFF. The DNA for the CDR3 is TGTGCCAGCAGTTACTCGACTAGCGGGGGTACGGATGAGCAGTTCTTC.

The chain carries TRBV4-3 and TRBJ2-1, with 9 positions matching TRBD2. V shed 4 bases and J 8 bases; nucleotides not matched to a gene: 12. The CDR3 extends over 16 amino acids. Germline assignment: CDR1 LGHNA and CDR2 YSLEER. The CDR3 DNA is TGCGCCAGCAGCCGATCCGGGACTAGCCCCCCGGATGAGCAGTTCTTC. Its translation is CASSRSGTSPPDEQFF.

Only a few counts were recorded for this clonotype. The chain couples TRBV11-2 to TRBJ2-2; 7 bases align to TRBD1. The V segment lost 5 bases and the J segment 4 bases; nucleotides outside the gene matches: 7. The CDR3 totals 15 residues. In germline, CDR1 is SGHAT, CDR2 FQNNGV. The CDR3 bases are TGTGCCAGCAGCCCACCGACAGGGTCCACCGGGGAGCTGTTTTTT. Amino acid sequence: CASSPPTGSTGELFF.

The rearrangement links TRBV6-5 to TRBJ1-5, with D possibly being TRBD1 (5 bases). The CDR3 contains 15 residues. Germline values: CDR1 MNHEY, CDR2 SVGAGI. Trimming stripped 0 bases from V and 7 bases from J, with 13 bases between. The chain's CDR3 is CASSYSGQGGQPQHF. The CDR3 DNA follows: TGTGCCAGCAGTTACTCCGGGCAGGGTGGACAGCCCCAGCATTTT.

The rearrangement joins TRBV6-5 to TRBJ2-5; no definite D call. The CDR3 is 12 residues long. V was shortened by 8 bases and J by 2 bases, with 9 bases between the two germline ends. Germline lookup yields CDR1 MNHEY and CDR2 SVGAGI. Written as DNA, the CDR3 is TGTGCCAGCGGGCCGTTTCAAGAGACCCAGTACTTC. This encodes CASGPFQETQYF.

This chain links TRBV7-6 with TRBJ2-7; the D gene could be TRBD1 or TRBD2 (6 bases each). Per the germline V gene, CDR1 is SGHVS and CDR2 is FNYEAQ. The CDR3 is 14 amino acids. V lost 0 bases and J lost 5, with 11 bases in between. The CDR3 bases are TGTGCCAGCAGCTTAGCGGGGGGCGGGGACGAGCAGTACTTC. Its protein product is CASSLAGGGDEQYF.

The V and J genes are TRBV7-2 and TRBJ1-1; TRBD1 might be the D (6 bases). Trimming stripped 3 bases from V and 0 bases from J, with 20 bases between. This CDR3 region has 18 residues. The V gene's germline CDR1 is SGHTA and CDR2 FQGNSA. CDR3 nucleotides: TGTGCCAGCAGCTTCCCGGGACAAGGAGTGGTATTGAACACTGAAGCTTTCTTT. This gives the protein CASSFPGQGVVLNTEAFF.

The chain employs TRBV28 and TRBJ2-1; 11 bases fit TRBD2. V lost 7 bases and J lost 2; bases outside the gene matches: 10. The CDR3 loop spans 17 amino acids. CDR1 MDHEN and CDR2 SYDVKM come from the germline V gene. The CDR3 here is CASKPSGGSFPYNEQFF. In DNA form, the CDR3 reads TGTGCCAGCAAGCCTAGCGGGGGGTCCTTTCCCTACAATGAGCAGTTCTTC.

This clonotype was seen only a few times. The CDR3 nucleotides are TGTGCCAGTAGTATTCGTGGAGCTCGAAATGAAAAACTGTTTTTT. It is translated as CASSIRGARNEKLFF. V usage is TRBV19 and J usage is TRBJ1-4; D gene uncertain. With 3 bases removed from V and 5 bases from J, the gap between germline ends came to 13 bases. CDR1 LNHDA and CDR2 SQIVND come from the germline V gene (reference sequence). The CDR3 consists of 15 residues.

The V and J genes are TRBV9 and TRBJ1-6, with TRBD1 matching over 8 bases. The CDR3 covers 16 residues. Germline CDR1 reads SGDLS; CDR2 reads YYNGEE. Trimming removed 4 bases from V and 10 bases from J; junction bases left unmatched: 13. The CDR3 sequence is CASSPGGQVIRSPLHF. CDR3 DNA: TGTGCCAGCAGCCCCGGGGGACAGGTGATACGATCACCCCTCCACTTT.